The next 17 T cell receptor beta chains were all read from a single sample in a study of blood T cell repertoires in COVID-19 (dated by TCRdb to the early 2020s). Receptor libraries were prepared by the immunoSEQ multiplex PCR assay. TCRdb's version of the immuneACCESS table is confined to in-frame rearrangements and falls short of the full clone set. An unresolved V gene accounts for under half of the shortfall where checked; the remainder is of unknown origin. The sample profile shows some 150,000 clones; around 80% of them were found once. Jointly, the top ten make up 38% of the sample. The source material was peripheral blood. The source is a human donor in a cohort sampled during active COVID-19.

The chain carries TRBV7-6 and TRBJ1-1, with D hard to call. Germline CDR1 and CDR2: SGHVS and FNYEAQ. The CDR3 runs 13 residues. The ends were cut back, 1 base at V and 1 base at J, with 4 bases in the middle. The CDR3 sequence: CASSLEQNTEAFF. CDR3 nucleotides: TGTGCCAGCAGCTTAGAACAGAACACTGAAGCTTTCTTT.

The chain links TRBV11-3 to TRBJ2-5, with 8 bases aligning to TRBD2. V dropped 5 bases and J dropped 5; count of bases not matched to a gene: 16. This CDR3 comprises 17 residues. CDR1 SGHNT and CDR2 YENEEA come from the germline V gene. The CDR3 nucleotides are TGTGCCAGCAGCCCGAGAGGGATCACGGGGGGGCCGGAGACCCAGTACTTC. This translates into CASSPRGITGGPETQYF.

The chain links TRBV6-5 to TRBJ2-3, with TRBD1 identical over 8 bases. The CDR3 length is 15 residues. CDR1 MNHEY and CDR2 SVGAGI come from the germline V gene. The J segment lost 6 bases and the V segment lost 4 bases, leaving 9 bases of the junction unmatched. The CDR3: CASSSGTGFSDTQYF. DNA of the CDR3: TGTGCCAGCAGTTCCGGGACAGGTTTTTCCGATACGCAGTATTTT.

This chain connects TRBV5-1 to TRBJ1-1, with D possibly being TRBD1 (6 bases). This CDR3 is built from 15 residues. Germline CDR1 is SGHRS and CDR2 is YFSETQ. V was shortened by 2 bases and J by 1 base, with 12 bases between the two germline ends. The DNA of the CDR3 is TGCGCCAGCAGCTTCTTACAGGGCTCGAACACTGAAGCTTTCTTT. This translates into CASSFLQGSNTEAFF.

V gene TRBV6-6 combines with J gene TRBJ1-2, with 12 bases fitting TRBD1. CDR1 MNHNY and CDR2 SVGAGI come from the germline V gene (reference sequence). The CDR3 sequence is 14 residues long. V was pared by 5 bases and J by 11 bases, with 9 bases of the junction left unmatched. The chain's CDR3 is CASSPSGTGGRYTF. The CDR3 nucleotides are TGTGCCAGCAGTCCATCCGGGACAGGGGGCAGGTACACCTTC.

This clone was seen more than once but under ten times. Other DNA sequences in the same sample also yield this CDR3. This chain connects TRBV7-2 to TRBJ1-5; 8 nucleotides line up with TRBD1. V trimming: 1 base; J trimming: 7 bases; junction bases outside the gene matches: 6. In germline, CDR1 is SGHTA, CDR2 FQGNSA. The CDR3 has 15 residues. The CDR3: CASSLDAGGGQPQHF. The CDR3, as DNA: TGTGCCAGCAGCTTAGACGCAGGGGGCGGGCAGCCCCAGCATTTT.

The J gene is TRBJ2-7, the V gene TRBV2; D gene uncertain. This CDR3 is built from 11 residues. Looked up from germline, CDR1 is SNHLY and CDR2 is FYNNEI. Trimming stripped 6 bases from V and 1 base from J, with 4 bases between. CDR3 region: CASSRSYEQYF. Written as DNA, the CDR3 is TGTGCCAGCAGCAGGTCCTACGAGCAGTACTTC.

The chain has TRBV6-2 or TRBV6-3 and TRBJ1-1; weak D call: TRBD1 (6 bases). V gave up 3 bases and J gave up 6 bases, with 26 bases separating them. CDR1 is MNHEY and CDR2 is SVGEGT in the germline V gene. The CDR3 consists of 18 residues. Written as DNA, the CDR3 is TGTGCCAGCAGTTATGAACGGACAGCACCCAGTACGCAATCTGAAGCTTTCTTT. Translating gives CASSYERTAPSTQSEAFF.

This clone has just one count. The rearrangement joins TRBV20-1 to TRBJ2-7; D ambiguous. CDR3 size: 11 residues. Germline assignment: CDR1 DFQATT and CDR2 SNEGSKA (reference sequence). The ends were cut back, 6 bases at V and 6 bases at J, with 12 bases in the middle. The CDR3 bases are TGCAGTGCGAGCATGATTGCCGAGCAGTACTTC. This encodes CSASMIAEQYF.

This clone was recorded a few times. V and J are TRBV10-3 and TRBJ2-7; D perhaps matches TRBD1 (6 bases). Trimming pared 8 bases from V and 0 bases from J, leaving 11 bases between. This CDR3 region has 13 residues. Germline V gene lookup returns CDR1 ENHRY and CDR2 SYGVKD. This chain's CDR3 is CAIVDSNSYEQYF. In DNA form, the CDR3 reads TGTGCCATCGTGGACAGCAACTCCTACGAGCAGTACTTC.

This clone was picked up a small number of times. The chain couples TRBV7-8 to TRBJ1-2; D might be TRBD1 (5 bases). V lost 0 bases and J lost 1, with 12 bases in between. CDR3 length equals 16 residues. Germline assignment: CDR1 SGHVS and CDR2 FQNEAQ. The CDR3 spells CASSLAGGTVNYGYTF. In DNA form, the CDR3 reads TGTGCCAGCAGCTTAGCCGGGGGGACGGTTAACTATGGCTACACCTTC. Using reference TRBV7-8 and TRBJ1-2 for the parts outside the CDR3, the full variable domain is GAGVSQSPRYKVAKRGQDVALRCDPISGHVSLFWYQQALGQGPEFLTYFQNEAQLDKSGLPSDRFFAERPEGSVSTLKIQRTQQEDSAVYLCASSLAGGTVNYGYTFGSGTRLTVV.

The chain links TRBV2 to TRBJ1-4, with D perhaps TRBD1 (5 bases). Trimming left V 10 bases short and J 4 bases short, with 10 bases between. This CDR3 has 12 residues. CDR1 and CDR2 from the germline V gene are SNHLY and FYNNEI. The chain's CDR3 is CATRGDNEKLFF. The DNA of the CDR3 is TGTGCCACACGGGGGGATAATGAAAAACTGTTTTTT.

The chain carries TRBV30 and TRBJ1-4; weak D call: TRBD1 (5 bases). Germline V lookup: CDR1 GTSNPN, CDR2 SVGIG (reference sequence). The CDR3 totals 13 residues. V was pared by 8 bases and J by 0 bases, with 10 bases between. The CDR3 bases are TGTGCCACCAGGGTTGCAACTAATGAAAAACTGTTTTTT. Encoded protein: CATRVATNEKLFF.

The chain joins TRBV12-3 or TRBV12-4 to TRBJ1-2; 8 nucleotides agree with TRBD1. Losses at the gene ends were 7 bases for V and 5 bases for J; bases not matched to a gene: 3. CDR3 length: 12 residues. CDR3 in DNA: TGTGCCAGCACGGACAGGGTATATGGCTACACCTTC. Amino acid sequence: CASTDRVYGYTF.

The V and J genes are TRBV9 and TRBJ1-2; possible D gene TRBD1, 5 bases. The length of the CDR3 is 16 residues. V gave up 4 bases and J gave up 2 bases, with 18 bases separating them. Germline V gives CDR1 SGDLS, CDR2 YYNGEE. The CDR3 DNA sequence: TGTGCCAGCAGCCTAGGGCCGGGGGACCAAAACTATGGCTACACCTTC. Translating gives CASSLGPGDQNYGYTF.

The chain joins TRBV11-3 to TRBJ2-2; D not resolved. V gave up 2 bases and J gave up 4 bases, with 5 bases separating them. The CDR3 spans 13 residues. Germline assignment: CDR1 SGHNT and CDR2 YENEEA. In DNA form, the CDR3 reads TGTGCCAGCAGCTTACGAGCCACCGGGGAGCTGTTTTTT. It specifies CASSLRATGELFF.

The chain uses TRBV10-3 and TRBJ1-4, with 7 positions matching TRBD1. The CDR3 is made up of 15 amino acids. Germline V gives CDR1 ENHRY, CDR2 SYGVKD. V shed 10 bases and J 0 bases; nucleotides not matched to a gene: 8. The CDR3 protein is CASRAGGATNEKLFF. In DNA, the CDR3 is TGTGCCAGCAGGGCAGGGGGAGCAACTAATGAAAAACTGTTTTTT.